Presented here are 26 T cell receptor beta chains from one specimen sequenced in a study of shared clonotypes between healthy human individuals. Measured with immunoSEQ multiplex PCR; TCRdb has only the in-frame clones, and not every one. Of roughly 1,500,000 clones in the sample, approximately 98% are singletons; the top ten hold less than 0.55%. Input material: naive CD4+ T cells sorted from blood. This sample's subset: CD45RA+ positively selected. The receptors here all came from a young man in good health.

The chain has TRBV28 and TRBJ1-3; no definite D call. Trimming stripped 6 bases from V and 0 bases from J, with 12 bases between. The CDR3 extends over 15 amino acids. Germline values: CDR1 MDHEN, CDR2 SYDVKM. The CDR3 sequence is CASSPDTSSGNTIYF. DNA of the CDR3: TGTGCCAGCAGCCCTGATACGTCCTCTGGAAACACCATATATTTT.

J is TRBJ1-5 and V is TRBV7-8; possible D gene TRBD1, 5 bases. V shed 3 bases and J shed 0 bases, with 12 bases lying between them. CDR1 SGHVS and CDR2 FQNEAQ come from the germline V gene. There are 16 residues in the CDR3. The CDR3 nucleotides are TGTGCCAGCAGCTTGGTACCGGGGGATAGCAATCAGCCCCAGCATTTT. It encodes CASSLVPGDSNQPQHF.

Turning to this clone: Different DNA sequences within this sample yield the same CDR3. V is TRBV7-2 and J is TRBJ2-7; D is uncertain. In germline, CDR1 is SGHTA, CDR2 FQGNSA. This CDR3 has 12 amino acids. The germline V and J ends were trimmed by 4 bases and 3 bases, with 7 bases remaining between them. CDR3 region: CASSSQGYEQYF. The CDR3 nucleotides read TGTGCCAGCAGCTCACAAGGCTACGAGCAGTACTTC.

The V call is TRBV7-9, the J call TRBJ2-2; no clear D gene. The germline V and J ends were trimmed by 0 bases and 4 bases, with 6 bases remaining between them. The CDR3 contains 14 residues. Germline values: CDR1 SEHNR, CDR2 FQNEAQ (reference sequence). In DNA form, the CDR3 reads TGTGCCAGCAGCTTAGCAGCTAGCACCGGGGAGCTGTTTTTT. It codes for CASSLAASTGELFF.

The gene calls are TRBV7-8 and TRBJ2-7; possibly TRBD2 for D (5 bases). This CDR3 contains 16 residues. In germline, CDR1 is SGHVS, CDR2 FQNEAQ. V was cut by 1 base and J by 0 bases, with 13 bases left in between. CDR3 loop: CASSLEAGMFSYEQYF. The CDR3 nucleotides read TGTGCCAGCAGCTTAGAGGCGGGCATGTTCTCCTACGAGCAGTACTTC.

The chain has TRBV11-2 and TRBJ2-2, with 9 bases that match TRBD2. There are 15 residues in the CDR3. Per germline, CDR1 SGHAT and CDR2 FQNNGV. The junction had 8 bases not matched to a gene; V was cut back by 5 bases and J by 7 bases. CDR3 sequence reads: CASSASGGLGGELFF. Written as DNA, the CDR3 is TGTGCCAGCAGCGCGAGCGGGGGGCTCGGCGGGGAGCTGTTTTTT.

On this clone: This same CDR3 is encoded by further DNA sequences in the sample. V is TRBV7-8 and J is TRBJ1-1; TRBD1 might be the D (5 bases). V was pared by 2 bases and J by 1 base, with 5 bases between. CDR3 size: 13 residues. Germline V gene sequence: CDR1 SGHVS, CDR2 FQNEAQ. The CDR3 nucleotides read TGTGCCAGCAGCTTAACAGGGAACACTGAAGCTTTCTTT. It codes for CASSLTGNTEAFF.

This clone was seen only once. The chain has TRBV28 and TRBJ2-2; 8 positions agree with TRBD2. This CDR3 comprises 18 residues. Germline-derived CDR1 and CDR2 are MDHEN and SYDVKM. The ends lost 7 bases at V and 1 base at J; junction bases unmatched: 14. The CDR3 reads CASIFLPPGLENTGELFF. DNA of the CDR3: TGTGCCAGCATCTTCCTCCCTCCGGGACTAGAGAACACCGGGGAGCTGTTTTTT.

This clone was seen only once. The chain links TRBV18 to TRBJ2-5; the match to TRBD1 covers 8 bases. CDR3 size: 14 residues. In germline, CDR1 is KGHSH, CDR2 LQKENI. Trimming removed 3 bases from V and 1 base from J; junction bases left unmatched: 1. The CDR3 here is CASSPDRAQETQYF. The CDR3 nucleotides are TGTGCCAGCTCACCGGACAGGGCCCAAGAGACCCAGTACTTC. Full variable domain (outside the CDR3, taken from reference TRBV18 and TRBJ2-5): NAGVMQNPRHLVRRRGQEARLRCSPMKGHSHVYWYRQLPEEGLKFMVYLQKENIIDESGMPKERFSAEFPKEGPSILRIQQVVRGDSAAYFCASSPDRAQETQYFGPGTRLLVL.

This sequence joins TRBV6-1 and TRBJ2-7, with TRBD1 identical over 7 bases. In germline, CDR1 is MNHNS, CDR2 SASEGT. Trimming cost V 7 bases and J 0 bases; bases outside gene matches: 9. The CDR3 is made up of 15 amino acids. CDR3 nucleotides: TGTGCCAGCAAAATCGACAGGGTCCCCTCCTACGAGCAGTACTTC. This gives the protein CASKIDRVPSYEQYF.

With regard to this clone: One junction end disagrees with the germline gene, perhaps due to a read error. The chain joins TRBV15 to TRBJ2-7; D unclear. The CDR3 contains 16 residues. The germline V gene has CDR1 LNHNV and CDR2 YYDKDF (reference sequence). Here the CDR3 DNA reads TGTGCCACCAGCAGGGGCGCCCGTCCCCACTCCTCCGAGCAGTACTTC. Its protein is CATSRGARPHSSEQYF.

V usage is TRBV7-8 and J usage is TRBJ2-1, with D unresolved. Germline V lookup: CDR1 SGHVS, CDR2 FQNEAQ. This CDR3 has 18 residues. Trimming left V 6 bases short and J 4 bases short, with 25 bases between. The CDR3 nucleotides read TGTGCCAGCAGGTCCGCCGCCGCATCCAGAGTGTCTTACAATGAGCAGTTCTTC. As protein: CASRSAAASRVSYNEQFF. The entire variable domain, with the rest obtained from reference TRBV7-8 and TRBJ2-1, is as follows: GAGVSQSPRYKVAKRGQDVALRCDPISGHVSLFWYQQALGQGPEFLTYFQNEAQLDKSGLPSDRFFAERPEGSVSTLKIQRTQQEDSAVYLCASRSAAASRVSYNEQFFGPGTRLTVL.

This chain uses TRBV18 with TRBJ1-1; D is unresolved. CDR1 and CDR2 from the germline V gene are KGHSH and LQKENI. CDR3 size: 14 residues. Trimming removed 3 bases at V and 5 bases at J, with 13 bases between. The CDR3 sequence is CASSPLERSTEAFF. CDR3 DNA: TGTGCCAGCTCACCCCTGGAGCGCAGTACTGAAGCTTTCTTT.

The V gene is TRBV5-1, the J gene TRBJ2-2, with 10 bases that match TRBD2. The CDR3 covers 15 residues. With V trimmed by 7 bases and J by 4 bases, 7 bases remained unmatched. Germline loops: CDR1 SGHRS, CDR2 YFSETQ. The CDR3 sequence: CASRELAGSTGELFF. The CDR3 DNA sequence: TGCGCCAGCCGAGAACTAGCGGGAAGCACCGGGGAGCTGTTTTTT.

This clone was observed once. Here the CDR3 DNA reads TGTGCCAGCAGCTTAGAAGGGAAGAACTTGAACACTGAAGCTTTCTTT. Its translation: CASSLEGKNLNTEAFF. This rearrangement joins TRBV7-8 to TRBJ1-1; no clear D. The CDR3 spans 16 residues. Germline-derived CDR1 and CDR2 are SGHVS and FQNEAQ. V was shortened by 1 base and J by 0 bases, with 12 bases between the two germline ends.

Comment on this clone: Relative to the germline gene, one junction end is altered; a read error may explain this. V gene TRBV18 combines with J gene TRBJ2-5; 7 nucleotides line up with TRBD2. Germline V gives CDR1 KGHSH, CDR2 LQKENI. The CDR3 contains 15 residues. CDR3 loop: CASSPRSGEGETQYF. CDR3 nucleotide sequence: TGTGCCAGCTCCCCACGATCGGGGGAGGGAGAGACCCAGTACTTC.

The CDR3 sequence: CASSPGGSRETQYF. CDR3 bases: TGTGCCAGCAGTCCAGGCGGGAGCCGGGAGACCCAGTACTTC. The chain carries TRBV7-6 and TRBJ2-5; 7 bases are a match to TRBD2. V was clipped by 6 bases and J by 5 bases; unmatched bases: 9. CDR3 length: 14 residues. CDR1 and CDR2 from the germline V gene are SGHVS and FNYEAQ.

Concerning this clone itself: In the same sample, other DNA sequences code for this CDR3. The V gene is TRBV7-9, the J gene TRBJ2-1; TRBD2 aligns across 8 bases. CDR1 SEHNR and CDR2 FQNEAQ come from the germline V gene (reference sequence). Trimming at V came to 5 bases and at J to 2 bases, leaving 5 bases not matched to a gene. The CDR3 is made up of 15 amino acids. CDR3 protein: CASSLLAGAYNEQFF. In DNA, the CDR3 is TGTGCCAGCAGCCTCCTAGCGGGCGCCTACAATGAGCAGTTCTTC.

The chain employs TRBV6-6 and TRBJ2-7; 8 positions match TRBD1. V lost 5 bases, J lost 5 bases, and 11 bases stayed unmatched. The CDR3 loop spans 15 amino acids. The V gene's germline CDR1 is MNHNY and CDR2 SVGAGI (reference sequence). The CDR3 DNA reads TGTGCCAGCAGTCCCCTCGGACAGGGCTGGGACGAGCAGTACTTC. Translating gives CASSPLGQGWDEQYF.

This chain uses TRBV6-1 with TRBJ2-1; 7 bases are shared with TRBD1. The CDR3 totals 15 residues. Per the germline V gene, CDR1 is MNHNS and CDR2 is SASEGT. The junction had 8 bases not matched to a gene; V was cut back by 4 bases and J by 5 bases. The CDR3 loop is CASSGRTGLNNEQFF. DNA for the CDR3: TGTGCCAGCAGTGGACGGACAGGTCTGAACAATGAGCAGTTCTTC.

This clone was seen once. The CDR3 DNA reads TGTGCCAGCCATGAATTTGGGGGTATCAATCAGCCCCAGCATTTT. Protein sequence: CASHEFGGINQPQHF. V and J are TRBV18 and TRBJ1-5, with a tentative D call TRBD1 (5 bases). The CDR3 loop spans 15 amino acids. The V gene lost 8 bases and the J gene lost 3 bases, with 17 bases spanning the gap. Germline CDR1 KGHSH, CDR2 LQKENI.

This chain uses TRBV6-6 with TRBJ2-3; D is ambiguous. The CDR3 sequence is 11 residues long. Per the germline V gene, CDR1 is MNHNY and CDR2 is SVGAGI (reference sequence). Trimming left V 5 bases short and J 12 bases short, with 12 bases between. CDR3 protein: CASSLGGLQYF. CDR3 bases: TGTGCCAGCAGTCTTGGTGGTTTACAGTATTTT.

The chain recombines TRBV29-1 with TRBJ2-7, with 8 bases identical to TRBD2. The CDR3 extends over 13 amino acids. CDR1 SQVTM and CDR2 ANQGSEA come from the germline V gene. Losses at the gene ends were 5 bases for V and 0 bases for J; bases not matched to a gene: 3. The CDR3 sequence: CSVFSGDSYEQYF. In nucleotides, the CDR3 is TGCAGCGTTTTTAGCGGGGACTCCTACGAGCAGTACTTC.

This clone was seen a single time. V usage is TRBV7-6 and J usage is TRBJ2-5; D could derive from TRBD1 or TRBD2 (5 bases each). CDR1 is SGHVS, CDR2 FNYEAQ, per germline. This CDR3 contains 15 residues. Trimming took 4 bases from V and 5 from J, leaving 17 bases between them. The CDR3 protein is CASSSTGTRRETQYF. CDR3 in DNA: TGTGCCAGCAGCTCGACCGGGACCCGGCGCGAGACCCAGTACTTC. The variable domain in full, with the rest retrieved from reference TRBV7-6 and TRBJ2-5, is GAGVSQSPRYKVTKRGQDVALRCDPISGHVSLYWYRQALGQGPEFLTYFNYEAQQDKSGLPNDRFSAERPEGSISTLTIQRTEQRDSAMYRCASSSTGTRRETQYFGPGTRLLVL.

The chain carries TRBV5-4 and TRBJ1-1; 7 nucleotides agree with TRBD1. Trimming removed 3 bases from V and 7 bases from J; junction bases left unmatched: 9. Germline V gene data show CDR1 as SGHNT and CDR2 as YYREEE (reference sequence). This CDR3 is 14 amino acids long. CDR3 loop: CASSSSSRDSEAFF. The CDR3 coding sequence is TGTGCCAGCAGCTCTTCAAGCCGGGACAGTGAAGCTTTCTTT.

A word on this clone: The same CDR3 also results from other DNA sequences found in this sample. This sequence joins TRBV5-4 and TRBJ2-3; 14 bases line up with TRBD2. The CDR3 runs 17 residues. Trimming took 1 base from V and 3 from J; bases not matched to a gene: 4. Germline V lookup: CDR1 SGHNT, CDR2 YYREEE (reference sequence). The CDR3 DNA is TGTGCCAGCAGCTTGAGACTAGCGGGAGGGGGGACAGATACGCAGTATTTT. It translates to CASSLRLAGGGTDTQYF. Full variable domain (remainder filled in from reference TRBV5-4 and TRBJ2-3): ETGVTQSPTHLIKTRGQQVTLRCSSQSGHNTVSWYQQALGQGPQFIFQYYREEENGRGNFPPRFSGLQFPNYSSELNVNALELDDSALYLCASSLRLAGGGTDTQYFGPGTRLTVL.